This T cell receptor (beta chain) was recovered during a study of blood T cell repertoires in COVID-19. About the research overall: Spain, Italy and the United States supplied samples that represented acute and convalescent COVID-19.

Profiled with immunoSEQ multiplex PCR; TCRdb holds only in-frame clones, not every one. The top ten clones hold 1.3% of a sample with around 380,000 clones, more than 75% of them seen once. Participants spanned ages about 18 to 100 years and resided in roughly 26 US areas. The CDR3 loop spans 13 amino acids. J gave up 1 base and V 6 bases, and 4 bases lay outside the gene matches. Germline assignment: CDR1 SGHKS and CDR2 YYEKEE (reference sequence). This chain joins TRBV5-5 and TRBJ2-7; TRBD1 matches 7 bases. The receptor was derived from a man younger than 40 who had recovered from COVID-19. The sample comprised PBMCs or T cells enriched from blood (not recorded which). The CDR3: CASNWDRSYEQYF. CDR3 bases: TGTGCCAGCAACTGGGACAGATCCTACGAGCAGTACTTC.